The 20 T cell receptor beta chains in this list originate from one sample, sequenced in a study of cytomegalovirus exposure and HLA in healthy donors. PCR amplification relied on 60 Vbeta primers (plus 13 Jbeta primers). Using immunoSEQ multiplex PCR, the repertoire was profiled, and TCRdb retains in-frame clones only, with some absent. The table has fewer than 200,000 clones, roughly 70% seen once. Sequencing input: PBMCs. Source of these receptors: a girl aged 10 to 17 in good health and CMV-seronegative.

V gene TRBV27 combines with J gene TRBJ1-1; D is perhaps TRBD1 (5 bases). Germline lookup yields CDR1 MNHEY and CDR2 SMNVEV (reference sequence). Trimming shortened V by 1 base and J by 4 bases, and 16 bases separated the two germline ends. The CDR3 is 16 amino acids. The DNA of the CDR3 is TGTGCCAGCAGTTTATTGGCAGGGCGGGGGAGCACTGAAGCTTTCTTT. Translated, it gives CASSLLAGRGSTEAFF.

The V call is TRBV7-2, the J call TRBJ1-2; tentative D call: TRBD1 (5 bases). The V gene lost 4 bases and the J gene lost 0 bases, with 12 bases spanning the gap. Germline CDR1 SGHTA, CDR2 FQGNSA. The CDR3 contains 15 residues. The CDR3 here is CASSSRQLANYGYTF. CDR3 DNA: TGTGCCAGCAGCTCACGACAGCTCGCTAACTATGGCTACACCTTC.

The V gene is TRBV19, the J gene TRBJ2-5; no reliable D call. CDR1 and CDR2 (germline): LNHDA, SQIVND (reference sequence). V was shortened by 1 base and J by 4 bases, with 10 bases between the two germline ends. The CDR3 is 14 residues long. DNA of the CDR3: TGTGCCAGTAGTATAGGTTCCCTCGGAGAGACCCAGTACTTC. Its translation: CASSIGSLGETQYF.

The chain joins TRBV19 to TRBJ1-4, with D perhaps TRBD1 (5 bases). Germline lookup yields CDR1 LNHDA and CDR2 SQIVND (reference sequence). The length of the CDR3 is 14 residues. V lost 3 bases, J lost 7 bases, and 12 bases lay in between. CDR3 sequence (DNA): TGTGCCAGTAGTATCGGTAGGGGAAGTGAAAAACTGTTTTTT. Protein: CASSIGRGSEKLFF. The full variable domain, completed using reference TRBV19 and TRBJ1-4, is DGGITQSPKYLFRKEGQNVTLSCEQNLNHDAMYWYRQDPGQGLRLIYYSQIVNDFQKGDIAEGYSVSREKKESFPLTVTSAQKNPTAFYLCASSIGRGSEKLFFGSGTQLSVL.

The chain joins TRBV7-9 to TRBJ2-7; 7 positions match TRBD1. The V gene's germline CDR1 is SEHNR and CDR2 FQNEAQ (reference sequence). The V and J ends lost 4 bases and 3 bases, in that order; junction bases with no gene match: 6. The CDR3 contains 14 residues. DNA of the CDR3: TGTGCCAGCAGCTCACCGACAGGGCACTACGAGCAGTACTTC. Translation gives CASSSPTGHYEQYF.

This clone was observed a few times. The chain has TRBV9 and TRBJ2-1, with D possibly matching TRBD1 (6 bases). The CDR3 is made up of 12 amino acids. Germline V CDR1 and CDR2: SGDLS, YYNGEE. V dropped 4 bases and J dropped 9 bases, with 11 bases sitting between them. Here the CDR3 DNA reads TGTGCCAGCAGCCTGACAGGTCCTGAGCAGTTCTTC. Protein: CASSLTGPEQFF.

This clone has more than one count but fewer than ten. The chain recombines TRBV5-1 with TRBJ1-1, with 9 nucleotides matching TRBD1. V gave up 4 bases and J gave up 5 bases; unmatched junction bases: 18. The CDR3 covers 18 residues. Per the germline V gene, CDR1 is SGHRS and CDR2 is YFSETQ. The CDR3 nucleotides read TGCGCCAGCAGCGGGTCCGGGACAGGGCGGCCGGCGGAAACTGAAGCTTTCTTT. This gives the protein CASSGSGTGRPAETEAFF.

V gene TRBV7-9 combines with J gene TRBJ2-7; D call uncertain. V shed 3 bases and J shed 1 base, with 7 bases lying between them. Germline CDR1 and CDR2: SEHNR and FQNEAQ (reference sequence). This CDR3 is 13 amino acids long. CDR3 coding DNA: TGTGCCAGCAGCTTCGGGTGGTCCTACGAGCAGTACTTC. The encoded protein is CASSFGWSYEQYF.

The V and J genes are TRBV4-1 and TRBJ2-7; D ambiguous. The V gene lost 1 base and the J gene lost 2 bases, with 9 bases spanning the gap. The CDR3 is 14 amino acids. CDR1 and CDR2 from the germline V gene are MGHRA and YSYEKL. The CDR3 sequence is CASSQVSRAYEQYF. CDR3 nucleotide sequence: TGCGCCAGCAGCCAAGTTTCCCGTGCCTACGAGCAGTACTTC.

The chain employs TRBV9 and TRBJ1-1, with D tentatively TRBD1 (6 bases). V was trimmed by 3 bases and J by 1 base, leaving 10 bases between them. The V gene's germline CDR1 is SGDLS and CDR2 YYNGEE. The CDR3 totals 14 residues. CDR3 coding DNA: TGTGCCAGCAGCGCCCAGACAGGGAACACTGAAGCTTTCTTT. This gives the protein CASSAQTGNTEAFF.

The CDR3 nucleotides are TGTGCCAGTAGTACACGGGGGTTTGCAACTAATGAAAAACTGTTTTTT. Encoded protein: CASSTRGFATNEKLFF. The gene calls are TRBV19 and TRBJ1-4; the D gene is possibly TRBD1 (5 bases). Trimming left V 4 bases short and J 0 bases short, with 12 bases between. Germline lookup yields CDR1 LNHDA and CDR2 SQIVND (reference sequence). The CDR3 has 16 amino acids.

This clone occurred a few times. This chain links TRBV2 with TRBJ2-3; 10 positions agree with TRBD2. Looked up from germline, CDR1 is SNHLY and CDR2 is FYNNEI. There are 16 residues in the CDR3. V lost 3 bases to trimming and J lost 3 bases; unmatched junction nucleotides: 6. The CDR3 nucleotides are TGTGCCAGCAGTGAGAGCGGGGGGGCAGGGACAGATACGCAGTATTTT. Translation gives CASSESGGAGTDTQYF.

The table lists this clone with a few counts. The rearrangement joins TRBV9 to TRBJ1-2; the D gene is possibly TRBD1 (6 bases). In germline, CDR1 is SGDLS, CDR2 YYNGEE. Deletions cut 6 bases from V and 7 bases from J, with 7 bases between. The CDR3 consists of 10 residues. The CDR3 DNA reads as TGTGCCAGCAAAGGGGGTGGCTACACCTTC. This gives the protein CASKGGGYTF.

CDR3 loop: CATSGALRLAASADTQYF. The DNA of the CDR3 is TGTGCCACCAGCGGAGCGCTCCGACTAGCGGCGAGCGCAGATACGCAGTATTTT. The chain carries TRBV15 and TRBJ2-3, with 9 positions matching TRBD2. J lost 4 bases, V lost 5 bases, and 16 bases had no gene match. The length of the CDR3 is 18 residues. Germline V gene data show CDR1 as LNHNV and CDR2 as YYDKDF (reference sequence). Complete variable domain (other parts from reference TRBV15 and TRBJ2-3): DAMVIQNPRYQVTQFGKPVTLSCSQTLNHNVMYWYQQKSSQAPKLLFHYYDKDFNNEADTPDNFQSRRPNTSFCFLDIRSPGLGDTAMYLCATSGALRLAASADTQYFGPGTRLTVL.

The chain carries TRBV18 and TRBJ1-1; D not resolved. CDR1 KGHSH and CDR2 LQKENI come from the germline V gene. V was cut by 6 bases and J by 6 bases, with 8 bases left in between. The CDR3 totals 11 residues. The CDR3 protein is CASSPEAEAFF. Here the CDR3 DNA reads TGTGCCAGCTCGCCCGAGGCTGAAGCTTTCTTT.

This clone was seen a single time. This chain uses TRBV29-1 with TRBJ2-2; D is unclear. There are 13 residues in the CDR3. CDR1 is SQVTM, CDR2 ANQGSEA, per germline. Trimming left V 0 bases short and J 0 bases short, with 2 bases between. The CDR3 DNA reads TGCAGCGTTGAAGACACGAACACCGGGGAGCTGTTTTTT. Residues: CSVEDTNTGELFF.

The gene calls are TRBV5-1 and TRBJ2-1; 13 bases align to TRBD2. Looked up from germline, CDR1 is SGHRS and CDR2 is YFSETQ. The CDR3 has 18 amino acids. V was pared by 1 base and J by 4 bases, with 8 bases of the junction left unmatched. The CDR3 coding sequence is TGCGCCAGCAGCTTGCGGGGGACTAGCGGGGCTGGATACAATGAGCAGTTCTTC. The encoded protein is CASSLRGTSGAGYNEQFF.

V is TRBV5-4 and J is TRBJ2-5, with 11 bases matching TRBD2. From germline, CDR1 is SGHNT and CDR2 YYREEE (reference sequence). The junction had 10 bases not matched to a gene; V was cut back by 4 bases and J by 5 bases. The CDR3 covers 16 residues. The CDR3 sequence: CASSRQPLAGGETQYF. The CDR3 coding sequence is TGTGCCAGCAGCCGGCAACCATTAGCGGGAGGGGAGACCCAGTACTTC.

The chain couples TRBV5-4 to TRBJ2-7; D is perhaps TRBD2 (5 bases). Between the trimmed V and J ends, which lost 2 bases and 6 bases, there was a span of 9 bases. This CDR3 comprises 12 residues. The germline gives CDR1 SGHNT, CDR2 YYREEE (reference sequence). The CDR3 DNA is TGTGCCAGCAGCTTTCGGGGTCCCGAGCAGTACTTC. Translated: CASSFRGPEQYF.

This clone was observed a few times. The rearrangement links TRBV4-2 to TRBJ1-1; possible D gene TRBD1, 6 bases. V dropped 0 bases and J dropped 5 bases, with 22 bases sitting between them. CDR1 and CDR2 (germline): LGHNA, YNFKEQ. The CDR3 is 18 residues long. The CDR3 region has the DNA TGTGCCAGCAGCCAAGATGGGGGTCAGGGGACGCTCAATACTGAAGCTTTCTTT. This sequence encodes CASSQDGGQGTLNTEAFF.